This T cell receptor (beta chain) was found in a study of blood T cell repertoires in COVID-19. Overall study context: There were acute and convalescent COVID-19 samples, and they came from the United States, Italy and Spain. The cDNA or gDNA used as material had been derived from T cells, B-cell-depleted T cells, or PBMCs.

From germline, CDR1 is MNHEY and CDR2 SVGAGI. Between the trimmed V and J ends, which lost 10 bases and 3 bases, there was a span of 21 bases. The CDR3 length is 15 residues. Original data processing: Counts of nucleated cells, estimated from reference gene primer amplification, were obtained. Profiled with immunoSEQ multiplex PCR; TCRdb holds only in-frame clones, not every one. For V, J and clone size, that table is used; D and trimming come from the DNA. This table has some 75,000 clones, around nine tenths appearing once. The receptor was isolated from a man in his sixties with acute or convalescent COVID-19. This rearrangement joins TRBV6-5 to TRBJ1-1, with no clear D. Sequenced sample: peripheral blood. CDR3 nucleotides: TGTGCCATCAGATTCCCCACCGGGAGCCACACTGAAGCTTTCTTT. It codes for CAIRFPTGSHTEAFF.